Listed here is a single T cell receptor beta chain. It lacks a known antigen. The sample holds no much larger clone one base away, and base qualities are not on file. The sample belongs to a study of shared clonotypes between healthy human individuals (dated by TCRdb to about 2020). General notes on the study: Three men and a couple of women, aged 18 to 49 years, made up the cohort. For each donor, three plates each were used for CD4 naive and CD4 memory, two plates were used for CD8 naive, and one plate was used for CD8 memory. The study deeply sequenced blood TCR repertoires of about 5 healthy adults to estimate repertoire size and the extent of clonotype sharing between individuals. Different laboratories and diverse techniques were used to prepare libraries and sequence TCR repertoires, to increase sequencing depth and limit assay-specific biases. Between about 0.8 and 9.5 billion PBMCs per donor were obtained by leukapheresis.

V and J lose 11 bases and 0 bases, and a span of 14 bases separates them. The germline V gene sets CDR1 to ENHRY and CDR2 to SYGVKD. The CDR3 numbers 13 residues from cysteine through phenylalanine. Only the CDR3 portion is preserved as DNA: 39 bases, with reading frame beginning at the first base. General findings and caveats noted by the study authors: Estimated clonotype richness was generally larger for naive than for memory subsets. Based on pairwise subsampling, the degree of clonotype sharing among donors was expected to be affected by sequencing depth. Only blood was sampled, and tissue TCR repertoires likely differ from those in blood. When a few donors were compared, the shared fraction of clonotypes was about 5.4% for naive CD4, about 4% for naive CD8, roughly 2.5% for memory CD4, and approximately 0.4% for memory CD8. Compared with non-shared clonotypes, the clonotypes found in all four sorted-subset donors had higher generation probabilities. Because the study included a small number of donors, the genetic and exposure-history diversity represented was limited. Even with the large sequencing depth, rarefaction of the sorted-subset datasets indicated that sequencing was incomplete.

CD8 naive samples were obtained by positive selection for CCR7 among CD45RO-negative cells, yielding a CD45RA+CCR7+ population from which TemRA cells were excluded. Healthy HIV-negative adults with no recently reported acute infections or vaccinations were included as donors. All donors were Caucasian adults living in Nashville, Tennessee, USA. Blood was collected by leukapheresis, and PBMCs were isolated by Ficoll-Histopaque density gradient centrifugation and then cryopreserved in liquid nitrogen vapor phase. Analytical flow cytometry was used to check the purity and quantity of each magnetically sorted T cell population. From each sorted fraction, genomic DNA was isolated and quantified by UV absorbance on a Nanodrop 2000c. TCR CDR3 regions were amplified from genomic DNA by multiplex PCR using the deep immunoSEQ assay. For each cell subset, the extracted genomic DNA was distributed evenly across all wells of several immunoSEQ 96-well plates, and each plate served as one replicate. For sorted subsets, 150 to 200 ng genomic DNA, equal to some 30,000 T cell genomes, was loaded into each replicate PCR. Purified libraries were measured with a Qubit 3.0 fluorometer, size-checked on a Bioanalyzer 2100, and measured again with the KAPA Library Quantification kit. Every immunoSEQ 96-well plate was sequenced on a dedicated single-read 150-cycle Illumina NextSeq 550 flow cell. The study's processing was this. Because the immunoSEQ output held only junctional sequences and lacked quality scores, the filtering could not match the filtering applied to full-length reads. Sequences were annotated with PyIR, a Python wrapper for IgBLAST v1.9, and V/J genes and CDR3 were assigned using IMGT germline references. Reads were filtered out if the reads had weak V/J assignments (E-value above 1e-6), no CDR3, stop codons, out-of-frame junctions, or ambiguous translated residues. V3J clonotypes were defined as sequences sharing an identical inferred V gene, J gene, and CDR3 amino acid sequence. The percentage overlap between two repertoires was calculated by dividing the number of shared unique clonotypes by the size of the smaller repertoire. Repertoire richness was assessed with RTK rarefaction, the Chao1 estimator, and Recon v2.1 estimates of unobserved clonotypes. Generation probabilities were computed with OLGA for all TCRbeta clonotypes obtained by the gDNA method from four donors. TCRdb carries this immuneACCESS record with in-frame sequences only. Its versions omit some clonotypes, under half of them owing to an unresolved V gene in the studies checked, with the rest unexplained. The V and J calls and the clone size are those of that table, but D and trimming were determined from the DNA. The sample table lists about 800,000 clones, roughly 96% of them with a count of one. The ten largest clonotypes hold less than 0.3% of the sample.

The source of this sequence is a man aged 25-45 years in good health. The sample consisted of naive CD8+ T cells sorted from blood. Reading the label with the study, this specimen's cell subset or site is: CD45RA+CCR7+. The sequence joins TRBV10-3 to TRBJ2-7; TRBD1 might be the D gene, on 6 matching bases. The DNA sequence is TGTGCCGTAAGGACGGACAGCTCCTACGAGCAGTACTTC. Its coded protein is CAVRTDSSYEQYF.